The 25 T cell receptor beta chains listed next were all sequenced from one sample in a study of T cell clonality in common variable immunodeficiency. The assay was immunoSEQ multiplex PCR, and TCRdb's table has in-frame clones only and misses some. The specimen has tens of thousands of clones, none found just once. The sequenced material came from peripheral blood mononuclear cells. These receptors originate from a person between 18 and 75 years old in good health.

This clone was counted between two and nine times. This may be a read error: a much more frequent sequence differs by one nucleotide. The read stops 3 residues short of the end of the CDR3; the missing end is completed from the germline J gene. This chain uses TRBV7-9 with TRBJ2-6; no reliable D call. The CDR3 spans 12 residues. Germline V gives CDR1 SEHNR, CDR2 FQNEAQ (reference sequence). This CDR3 is CSSSLSLHVLTF. The sequenced part of the CDR3 DNA is TGTTCCAGCAGCTTATCCCTCCACGTC.

This clone was picked up many times. The read halts 3 residues ahead of the CDR3 end, with the missing end drawn from the germline J gene. This chain connects TRBV6-2 or TRBV6-3 to TRBJ2-7, with unresolved D. Trimming stripped 5 bases from V and 3 bases from J, with 5 bases between. Germline V gene sequence: CDR1 MNHEY, CDR2 SVGEGT. The CDR3 consists of 11 residues. CDR3 bases read: TGTGCCAGCAGTCAGAACTACGAG. Its protein product is CASSQNYE. The whole CDR3 sequence reads CASSQNYEQYF.

This clone has at least ten counts. The read halts 3 residues ahead of the CDR3 end, with the missing end drawn from the germline J gene. V gene TRBV20-1 combines with J gene TRBJ2-7; 7 bases are shared with TRBD2. Germline V gives CDR1 DFQATT, CDR2 SNEGSKA (reference sequence). The CDR3 is made up of 14 amino acids. Trimming took 5 bases from V and 3 from J; bases not matched to a gene: 10. CDR3 bases read: TGCAGTGCTTTGACCGGGACTACGTACTACGAG. It codes for CSALTGTTYYE. From start to end, the CDR3 is CSALTGTTYYEQYF.

This clone was counted many times. The read gets to within 3 residues of the CDR3 end, and the germline J gene fills in the rest. The chain joins TRBV5-1 to TRBJ1-1; D not certain. There are 13 residues in the CDR3. Per the germline V gene, CDR1 is SGHRS and CDR2 is YFSETQ. V was cut by 1 base and J by 1 base, with 5 bases left in between. The part of the CDR3 DNA that was read is TGCGCCAGCAGCTTGACAGCGAACACTGAA. Translating gives CASSLTANTE. The full CDR3 protein is CASSLTANTEAFF.

This clone appeared many times. Sequencing ends 3 residues short of the CDR3 end; the germline J gene provides the rest. The chain links TRBV19 to TRBJ1-2, with TRBD1 identical over 7 bases. Germline loops: CDR1 LNHDA, CDR2 SQIVND (reference sequence). Germline trimming cut 7 bases from V and 1 base from J; bases unmatched to any gene: 12. The CDR3 extends over 16 amino acids. CDR3 amino acids: CASTRVTGQINYGYTF. CDR3 bases read: TGTGCCAGTACCCGGGTAACGGGACAGATTAACTATGGC.

This clone was seen many times. The sequence runs out 3 residues before the end of the CDR3; the remainder is reconstructed from the germline J gene. The J gene is TRBJ1-5, the V gene TRBV19, with 8 bases fitting TRBD1. From germline, CDR1 is LNHDA and CDR2 SQIVND (reference sequence). The CDR3 contains 17 residues. V lost 7 bases, J lost 2 bases, and 13 bases stayed unmatched. CDR3 DNA, as far as it was read: TGTGCCAGTAACAGAGGACAGGGACGGTTGGGCAATCAGCCC. Translation: CASNRGQGRLGNQP. The entire CDR3 protein reads CASNRGQGRLGNQPQHF.

This clone was seen at least ten times. The observed sequence ends 3 residues before the CDR3 terminus, with the missing tail filled in from the germline J gene. J is TRBJ2-7 and V is TRBV9; D perhaps matches TRBD1 (6 bases). This CDR3 region has 15 residues. V lost 0 bases to trimming and J lost 3 bases, with 13 bases between them. Looked up from germline, CDR1 is SGDLS and CDR2 is YYNGEE. The sequenced CDR3 bases are TGTGCCAGCAGCGTAGCCCCGGACAGCAACTACGAG. Its protein product is CASSVAPDSNYE. The complete CDR3 sequence is CASSVAPDSNYEQYF.

This clone was seen repeatedly, ten times or more. The read terminates 3 residues ahead of where the CDR3 ends, so the germline J gene completes it. V gene TRBV19 combines with J gene TRBJ2-1; the match to TRBD1 covers 8 bases. The V and J ends lost 5 bases and 5 bases, in that order; junction bases with no gene match: 5. The CDR3 consists of 14 residues. Looked up from germline, CDR1 is LNHDA and CDR2 is SQIVND (reference sequence). CDR3 DNA (partial): TGTGCCAGTAGTTCGGACAGGGTCCACAATGAG. Its protein product is CASSSDRVHNE. From start to end, the CDR3 is CASSSDRVHNEQFF.

This clone was detected ten times or more. CDR3 protein: CASSSQGGREKLFF. Incomplete CDR3 DNA: TGTGCCAGCAGTTCCCAGGGGGGACGTGAAAAA. This chain uses TRBV12-3 or TRBV12-4 with TRBJ1-4; 7 bases are a match to TRBD1. The read gets to within 3 residues of the CDR3 end, and the germline J gene fills in the rest. CDR3 length: 14 residues. V lost 4 bases, J lost 7 bases, and 6 bases stayed unmatched.

Ten or more counts support this clone. The CDR3 end falls 3 residues outside the read, so it is completed with the germline J gene. The J gene is TRBJ2-3, the V gene TRBV11-3; no clear D gene. The CDR3 is 15 residues long. Germline CDR1 and CDR2: SGHNT and YENEEA. The V end was cut by 0 bases, the J end by 0 bases, with 7 bases between. The CDR3 bases that were read are TGTGCCAGCAGCTTAGAAGGTGTGAGCACAGATACG. Its protein is CASSLEGVSTDT. The entire CDR3 sequence reads CASSLEGVSTDTQYF.

This clone was counted ten times or more. CDR3 bases read: TGCAGTGCTCCGAGGGAGGGGTTCCACGAG. It translates to CSAPREGFHE. The CDR3 as a whole reads CSAPREGFHEQYF. The V call is TRBV20-1, the J call TRBJ2-7; 7 positions match TRBD2. The read ends 3 residues before the CDR3 terminus; that terminus is restored from the germline J gene. With 5 bases clipped from V and 5 bases from J, the junction kept 9 bases outside the gene matches. The germline V gene encodes CDR1 DFQATT and CDR2 SNEGSKA (reference sequence). This CDR3 has 13 residues.

The sample holds many counts of this clone. The read halts 3 residues ahead of the CDR3 end, with the missing end drawn from the germline J gene. The chain joins TRBV11-2 to TRBJ2-7; TRBD1 might be the D (5 bases). This CDR3 is 13 amino acids long. Per germline, CDR1 SGHAT and CDR2 FQNNGV. Trimming left V 3 bases short and J 3 bases short, with 9 bases between. CDR3 DNA, as far as it was read: TGTGCCAGCAGCTTCGGGCAGGGCTACGAG. This sequence encodes CASSFGQGYE. The entire CDR3 reads CASSFGQGYEQYF.

This clone was seen many times. The DNA ends 3 residues before the CDR3 does, and the rest of the CDR3 is filled in from the germline J gene. The J gene is TRBJ1-1, the V gene TRBV30; tentative D call: TRBD1 (6 bases). Germline-derived CDR1 and CDR2 are GTSNPN and SVGIG (reference sequence). V gave up 2 bases and J gave up 4 bases, with 14 bases separating them. CDR3 length: 14 amino acids. The CDR3 bases that were read are TGTGCCTGGAGTAGGGGGGGGCCGGGCACTGAA. It encodes CAWSRGGPGTE. The entire CDR3 is CAWSRGGPGTEAFF.

This clone was counted between two and nine times. Sequencing ends 3 residues short of the CDR3 end; the germline J gene provides the rest. The J gene is TRBJ1-1, the V gene TRBV5-1; D is possibly TRBD1 (5 bases). The CDR3 spans 13 residues. Germline V gives CDR1 SGHRS, CDR2 YFSETQ. The DNA read from the CDR3 is TGCGCCAGCAGCTTCTGGGGCGATTATGGC. Translating it yields CASSFWGDYG. The whole CDR3 reads CASSFWGDYGAFF.

This clone was observed at least ten times. The read finishes 3 residues shy of the CDR3 end, and the germline J gene is used to complete it. The chain links TRBV29-1 to TRBJ1-4; D perhaps matches TRBD1 (6 bases). From germline, CDR1 is SQVTM and CDR2 ANQGSEA. The CDR3 totals 12 residues. The V and J ends lost 5 bases and 8 bases respectively, with 12 bases between them. CDR3 DNA, as far as it was read: TGCAGCGTTTTAGCAGGGGTGGAAAAA. Translation: CSVLAGVEK. The whole CDR3 reads CSVLAGVEKLFF.

This clone was seen ten or more times. With the read ending 3 residues before the CDR3 end, the germline J gene is used to fill in that end. V is TRBV4-1 and J is TRBJ2-1; 8 bases map to TRBD2. The CDR3 totals 17 residues. Germline CDR1 and CDR2: MGHRA and YSYEKL. V dropped 2 bases and J dropped 2; count of bases not matched to a gene: 8. Incomplete CDR3 DNA: TGCGCCAGCAGCCAAAGCTCAGCGGGAGAGGCCTACAATGAG. This sequence encodes CASSQSSAGEAYNE. The full-length CDR3 reads as CASSQSSAGEAYNEQFF.

This clone was counted at least ten times. The read terminates 3 residues ahead of where the CDR3 ends, so the germline J gene completes it. The genes are TRBV20-1 and TRBJ1-5; tentative D call: TRBD1 (5 bases). V gave up 5 bases and J gave up 4 bases, with 21 bases separating them. Germline assignment: CDR1 DFQATT and CDR2 SNEGSKA (reference sequence). This CDR3 has 16 amino acids. CDR3 bases read: TGCAGTGCTTCCCTGACAGCGTTAGCCTCAAATCAGCCC. It yields the protein CSASLTALASNQP. The CDR3 as a whole reads CSASLTALASNQPQHF.

This clone appeared many times. The missing CDR3 end, 3 residues past where the read stops, is filled in from the germline J gene. V and J are TRBV5-4 and TRBJ1-2; TRBD1 matches at 7 bases. The CDR3 length is 16 residues. V lost 2 bases and J lost 5; bases outside the gene matches: 12. In germline, CDR1 is SGHNT, CDR2 YYREEE (reference sequence). The CDR3 protein is CASSLGRGGQTYGYTF. The part of the CDR3 DNA that was read is TGTGCCAGCAGCTTAGGCCGGGGGGGACAGACTTATGGC.

This clone was observed at least ten times. The chain's CDR3 is CATSIQNTEAFF. Partial CDR3 DNA: TGTGCCACCAGCATACAGAACACTGAA. The chain combines TRBV15 with TRBJ1-1; D unresolved. The CDR3 extends 3 residues past the end of the read, so its final part is completed from the germline J gene. The germline V gene has CDR1 LNHNV and CDR2 YYDKDF (reference sequence). V was trimmed by 4 bases and J by 1 base, leaving 4 bases between them. The CDR3 is made up of 12 amino acids.

This clone was observed at least ten times. CDR3 residues: CASNIYDRDYGYTF. The covered CDR3 bases are TGTGCCAGCAACATATACGACAGAGACTATGGC. The chain has TRBV7-9 and TRBJ1-2; possibly TRBD1 for D (5 bases). The CDR3 end is not reached by the read, which stops 3 residues before it; the germline J gene fills it in. Germline CDR1 reads SEHNR; CDR2 reads FQNEAQ (reference sequence). This CDR3 spans 14 amino acids. The V end lost 7 bases, the J end lost 3 bases, and 15 bases lay between the germline ends.

This clone has at least ten counts. CDR3 DNA (partial): TGCGCCAGCAGCTCGCGGGAGGGCCCCGAGACC. Amino acids: CASSSREGPET. The CDR3 in full is CASSSREGPETQYF. This chain uses TRBV5-1 with TRBJ2-5, with 9 bases lining up with TRBD2. The DNA ends 3 residues before the CDR3 does, and the rest of the CDR3 is filled in from the germline J gene. Germline loops: CDR1 SGHRS, CDR2 YFSETQ. The CDR3 is 14 residues long. The V segment lost 3 bases and the J segment 5 bases; nucleotides outside the gene matches: 5.

This clone was detected only a few times. The CDR3 loop reads CASSAGSGTGGNYEQYF. Partial CDR3 DNA: TGCGCCAGCAGCGCGGGGTCCGGGACAGGGGGCAATTACGAG. The rearrangement uses TRBV5-1 and TRBJ2-7, with TRBD1 matching over 12 bases. The missing CDR3 end, 3 residues past where the read stops, is filled in from the germline J gene. V was pared by 4 bases and J by 4 bases, with 12 bases of the junction left unmatched. CDR1 and CDR2 from the germline V gene are SGHRS and YFSETQ. The CDR3 runs to 17 residues.

This clone was found a few times. From the germline J gene comes the end of the CDR3, since the read stops 3 residues before it. This chain joins TRBV20-1 and TRBJ2-7, with D maybe TRBD2 (6 bases). Trimming removed 0 bases from V and 2 bases from J, with 11 bases in between. The CDR3 runs 14 residues. Germline V lookup: CDR1 DFQATT, CDR2 SNEGSKA (reference sequence). This chain's CDR3 is CSARDRRGPYEQYF. The DNA read from the CDR3 is TGCAGTGCTAGAGACCGGCGGGGCCCCTACGAG.

This clone was observed at least ten times. The missing CDR3 end, 3 residues past where the read stops, is filled in from the germline J gene. The chain recombines TRBV5-6 with TRBJ1-2; 7 bases are a match to TRBD1. The CDR3 contains 13 residues. V gave up 4 bases and J gave up 4 bases; unmatched junction bases: 4. The germline V gene encodes CDR1 SGHDT and CDR2 YYEEEE. CDR3 protein: CASSRDRAYGYTF. The sequenced part of the CDR3 DNA is TGTGCCAGCAGCCGCGACAGGGCCTATGGC. Full variable domain (missing parts from reference TRBV5-6 and TRBJ1-2): DAGVTQSPTHLIKTRGQQVTLRCSPKSGHDTVSWYQQALGQGPQFIFQYYEEEERQRGNFPDRFSGHQFPNYSSELNVNALLLGDSALYLCASSRDRAYGYTFGSGTRLTVV.

This clone was seen many times. The CDR3 end falls 3 residues outside the read, so it is completed with the germline J gene. This chain joins TRBV20-1 and TRBJ1-5, with a possible D match to TRBD1 (6 bases). This CDR3 comprises 13 residues. Deletions cut 5 bases from V and 5 bases from J, with 13 bases between. Germline V gene data show CDR1 as DFQATT and CDR2 as SNEGSKA (reference sequence). The CDR3 region is CSAAPDRYQPQHF. The part of the CDR3 DNA that was read is TGCAGTGCTGCCCCGGACAGATATCAGCCC.